The 14 T cell receptor beta chains below come from one sample, sequenced in a study of T-cell memory formation after mild COVID-19. TCRdb processed the 5' RACE reads anew with MiXCR; each CDR3 protein has one entry. The sample includes just over 400,000 distinct CDR3 sequences, 23% of them seen just once. The specimen was PBMCs or a T cell subset sorted from them (not recorded which). The origin of the receptors is an adult woman who had mild COVID-19 (a few samples of this study predate the infection). Cell type and time point are not known.

The genes are TRBV20-1 and TRBJ2-7, with 12 bases fitting TRBD2. There are 16 residues in the CDR3. V lost 5 bases and J lost 6; bases outside the gene matches: 14. The germline CDR1 and CDR2 sequences are DFQATT and SNEGSKA (reference sequence). This chain's CDR3 is CSASGTSGWRSSEQYF. DNA of the CDR3: TGCAGTGCTTCCGGGACTAGCGGGTGGCGGTCAAGCGAGCAGTACTTC.

This clonotype was detected ten times or more. DNA for the CDR3: TGTGCCAGCAGCTTAGCACTCCGAGGGAACCATGAGCAGTTCTTC. This sequence encodes CASSLALRGNHEQFF. The rearrangement links TRBV7-9 to TRBJ2-1, with D possibly matching TRBD2 (5 bases). CDR1 and CDR2 (germline): SEHNR, FQNEAQ (reference sequence). Deletions cut 0 bases from V and 8 bases from J, with 14 bases between. CDR3 size: 15 residues.

The V and J genes are TRBV6-5 and TRBJ2-1; 11 bases map to TRBD2. The CDR3 loop spans 16 amino acids. After removal of 6 bases from V and 4 bases from J, the junction contained 8 bases not matched to a gene. Germline CDR1 MNHEY, CDR2 SVGAGI. The DNA for the CDR3 is TGTGCCAGCAGCCCTGAGGCTAGCGGGAGGTACAATGAGCAGTTCTTC. Its protein is CASSPEASGRYNEQFF.

This clonotype occurred a few times. The chain has TRBV24-1 and TRBJ2-1; D unresolved. Germline V gene data show CDR1 as KGHDR and CDR2 as SFDVKD. The CDR3 has 13 residues. Between the trimmed V and J ends, which lost 0 bases and 8 bases, there was a span of 7 bases. CDR3 in DNA: TGTGCCACCAGTGATTTGCGGACCGATGAGCAGTTCTTC. Encoded protein: CATSDLRTDEQFF.

This chain links TRBV29-1 with TRBJ2-7; the D gene is possibly TRBD2 (6 bases). CDR3 size: 13 residues. Germline CDR1 and CDR2: SQVTM and ANQGSEA. Trimming shortened V by 4 bases and J by 0 bases, and 10 bases separated the two germline ends. The chain's CDR3 is CSVVGLTSYEQYF. For the CDR3, the DNA is TGCAGCGTTGTGGGACTGACCTCCTACGAGCAGTACTTC.

The chain has TRBV29-1 and TRBJ2-1, with 9 positions matching TRBD2. Germline-derived CDR1 and CDR2 are SQVTM and ANQGSEA. V trimming: 4 bases; J trimming: 1 base; junction bases outside the gene matches: 2. This CDR3 is 14 amino acids long. Here the CDR3 DNA reads TGCAGCGTTGTGGCGGGGGGGTCCTACAATGAGCAGTTCTTC. Translation gives CSVVAGGSYNEQFF.

This chain uses TRBV5-1 with TRBJ2-7; perhaps TRBD1 as D (6 bases). Germline V gene sequence: CDR1 SGHRS, CDR2 YFSETQ. This CDR3 is built from 15 residues. Trimming shortened V by 4 bases and J by 0 bases, and 14 bases separated the two germline ends. CDR3 in amino acids: CASSRSGVGSYEQYF. The CDR3, as DNA: TGCGCCAGCAGCCGATCAGGGGTGGGCTCCTACGAGCAGTACTTC.

This clonotype was seen once. The chain carries TRBV20-1 and TRBJ2-1; 8 bases align to TRBD2. This CDR3 spans 14 amino acids. In germline, CDR1 is DFQATT, CDR2 SNEGSKA (reference sequence). V lost 4 bases to trimming and J lost 3 bases; unmatched junction nucleotides: 5. CDR3 in DNA: TGCAGTGCTAAGAGCGGGAGACTCTACAATGAGCAGTTCTTC. Encoded protein: CSAKSGRLYNEQFF.

V and J are TRBV9 and TRBJ2-7, with a tentative D call TRBD1 (5 bases). CDR1 and CDR2 (germline): SGDLS, YYNGEE. CDR3 length: 15 residues. V shed 4 bases and J shed 2 bases, with 16 bases lying between them. CDR3 region: CASSSRDGAPYEQYF. The CDR3 DNA reads as TGTGCCAGCAGCTCTCGAGATGGGGCCCCCTACGAGCAGTACTTC.

V gene TRBV9 combines with J gene TRBJ1-5, with a possible D match to TRBD1 (6 bases). In germline, CDR1 is SGDLS, CDR2 YYNGEE. Trimming took off 4 bases at V and 6 bases at J, with 14 bases between the two ends. The CDR3 sequence is 14 residues long. The CDR3: CASSQGGGVQPQHF. The CDR3 bases are TGTGCCAGCAGCCAGGGCGGGGGCGTTCAGCCCCAGCATTTT.

This sequence joins TRBV4-1 and TRBJ2-7; D might be TRBD1 (6 bases). Per the germline V gene, CDR1 is MGHRA and CDR2 is YSYEKL. The germline V and J ends were trimmed by 0 bases and 4 bases, with 10 bases remaining between them. CDR3 length: 14 amino acids. Here the CDR3 reads CASSQDSRGYEQYF. CDR3 DNA sequence: TGCGCCAGCAGCCAAGATTCCAGGGGTTACGAGCAGTACTTC.

There are a few counts of this clonotype. This sequence joins TRBV7-3 and TRBJ2-2, with D unresolved. The CDR3 length is 15 residues. V was clipped by 2 bases and J by 0 bases, with 7 bases between them. Germline values: CDR1 SGHTA, CDR2 FQGTGA. The CDR3 bases are TGTGCCAGCAGCTTACCAGGCCCGAACACCGGGGAGCTGTTTTTT. Translated, it gives CASSLPGPNTGELFF. Full variable domain (outside the CDR3, taken from reference TRBV7-3 and TRBJ2-2): GAGVSQTPSNKVTEKGKYVELRCDPISGHTALYWYRQSLGQGPEFLIYFQGTGAADDSGLPNDRFFAVRPEGSVSTLKIQRTERGDSAVYLCASSLPGPNTGELFFGEGSRLTVL.

This clonotype was detected a few times. The chain recombines TRBV19 with TRBJ2-1; D ambiguous. Trimming removed 3 bases from V and 4 bases from J, with 10 bases in between. CDR1 LNHDA and CDR2 SQIVND come from the germline V gene (reference sequence). This CDR3 comprises 14 residues. For the CDR3, the DNA is TGTGCCAGTAGTATGGGTAGGCAATACAATGAGCAGTTCTTC. This gives the protein CASSMGRQYNEQFF. Filled out from reference TRBV19 and TRBJ2-1, the complete variable domain reads DGGITQSPKYLFRKEGQNVTLSCEQNLNHDAMYWYRQDPGQGLRLIYYSQIVNDFQKGDIAEGYSVSREKKESFPLTVTSAQKNPTAFYLCASSMGRQYNEQFFGPGTRLTVL.

The chain joins TRBV6-4 to TRBJ2-1; D is undetermined. The CDR3 sequence is 13 residues long. With 4 bases removed from V and 9 bases from J, the gap between germline ends came to 13 bases. CDR1 and CDR2 from the germline V gene are MRHNA and SNTAGT. The CDR3 bases are TGTGCCAGCAGTGTGGGGTCGCCGGCTGAGCAGTTCTTC. Its protein is CASSVGSPAEQFF.